The present TCR beta chain was sequenced within a study of blood T cell repertoires in COVID-19. Across the study: Donors in the United States, Italy and Spain gave samples during acute or convalescent COVID-19. The analysed material was cDNA or gDNA that came from T cells, B-cell-depleted T cells, or PBMCs.

Recruitment covered over 20 US areas and drew participants whose ages spanned roughly 18 to 90 years. Cohorts were assigned according to the clinical history that participants reported. V lost 5 bases and J lost 2; bases outside the gene matches: 6. This CDR3 is built from 15 residues. Germline CDR1 is SGHTA and CDR2 is FQGTGA. The table came from immunoSEQ multiplex PCR; TCRdb's copy has only in-frame clones and leaves some out. The repertoire consists of about 280,000 clones, with around 84% occurring once and the leading ten covering 5%. The receptor was isolated from a man between 40 and 49 years old who had been exposed to COVID-19. The chain is built from TRBV7-3 and TRBJ2-3; 8 bases match TRBD2. Sequences were obtained from PBMCs or T cells enriched from blood (not recorded which). The CDR3 protein is CASSPTGGVTDTQYF. The CDR3 coding sequence is TGTGCCAGCAGCCCAACCGGGGGGGTCACAGATACGCAGTATTTT.